This T cell receptor (beta chain) was identified in a study of shared T cell receptors in the human thymus. V gave up 2 bases and J gave up 1 base, with 11 bases separating them. This CDR3 spans 15 amino acids. CDR1 and CDR2 from the germline V gene are MNHEY and SVGAGI. Using immunoSEQ multiplex PCR, the repertoire was profiled, and TCRdb retains in-frame clones only, with some absent. The table shows roughly 560,000 clones, with 78% occurring only once. These data were also filed under a second study, of human thymus T cells. From that paper: The source of the thymus tissue was resections taken during corrective heart surgery. Gene usage for V and J segments appeared biased in thymic and blood repertoires. The related literature has documented a marked overlap of thymic repertoires among unrelated individuals.

Sequencing used thymocytes. The receptor was isolated from a boy in the first two years of life with a congenital heart defect. The genes are TRBV6-5 and TRBJ1-1; perhaps TRBD1 as D (6 bases). In DNA form, the CDR3 reads TGTGCCAGCAGTTACCGGGGACACCCGAACACTGAAGCTTTCTTT. Its protein is CASSYRGHPNTEAFF.